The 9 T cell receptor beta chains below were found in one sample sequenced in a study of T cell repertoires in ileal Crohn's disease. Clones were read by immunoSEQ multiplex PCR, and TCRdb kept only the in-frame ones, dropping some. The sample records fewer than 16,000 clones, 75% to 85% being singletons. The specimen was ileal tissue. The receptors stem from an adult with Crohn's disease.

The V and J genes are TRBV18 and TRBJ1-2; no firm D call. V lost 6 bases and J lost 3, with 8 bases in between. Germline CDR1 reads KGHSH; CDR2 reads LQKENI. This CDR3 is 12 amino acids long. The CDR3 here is CASSLSDYGYTF. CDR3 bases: TGTGCCAGCTCCCTCTCGGACTATGGCTACACCTTC.

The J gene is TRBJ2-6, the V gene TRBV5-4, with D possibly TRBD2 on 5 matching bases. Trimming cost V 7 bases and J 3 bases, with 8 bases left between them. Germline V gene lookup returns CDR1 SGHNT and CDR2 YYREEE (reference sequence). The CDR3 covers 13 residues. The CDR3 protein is CASWESGANVLTF. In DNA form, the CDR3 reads TGTGCCAGCTGGGAGAGTGGGGCCAACGTCCTGACTTTC.

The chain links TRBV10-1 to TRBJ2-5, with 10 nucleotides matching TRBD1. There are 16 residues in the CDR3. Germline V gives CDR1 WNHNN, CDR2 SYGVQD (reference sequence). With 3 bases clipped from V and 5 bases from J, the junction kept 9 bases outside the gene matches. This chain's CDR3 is CASSDSLPGQGETQYF. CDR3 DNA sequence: TGCGCCAGCAGTGACTCTCTACCGGGACAGGGGGAGACCCAGTACTTC.

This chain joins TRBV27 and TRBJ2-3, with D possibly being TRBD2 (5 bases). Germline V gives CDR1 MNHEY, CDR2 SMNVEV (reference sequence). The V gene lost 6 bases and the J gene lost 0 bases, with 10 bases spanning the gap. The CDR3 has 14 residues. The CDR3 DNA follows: TGTGCCAGCAGGCGGGCCCCGAGCACAGATACGCAGTATTTT. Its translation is CASRRAPSTDTQYF.

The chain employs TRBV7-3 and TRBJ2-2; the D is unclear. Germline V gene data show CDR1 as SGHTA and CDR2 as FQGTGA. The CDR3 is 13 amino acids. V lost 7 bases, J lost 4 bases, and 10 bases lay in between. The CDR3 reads CASTTPGTGELFF. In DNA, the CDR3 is TGTGCCAGCACCACCCCGGGCACCGGGGAGCTGTTTTTT.

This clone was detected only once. The CDR3 sequence: CASSQHREGGPQHF. The CDR3 nucleotides read TGCGCCAGCAGCCAGCACAGGGAAGGGGGGCCCCAGCATTTT. This sequence joins TRBV4-3 and TRBJ1-5; perhaps TRBD1 as D (6 bases). The CDR3 contains 14 residues. V was cut by 3 bases and J by 9 bases, with 15 bases left in between. Germline-derived CDR1 and CDR2 are LGHNA and YSLEER.

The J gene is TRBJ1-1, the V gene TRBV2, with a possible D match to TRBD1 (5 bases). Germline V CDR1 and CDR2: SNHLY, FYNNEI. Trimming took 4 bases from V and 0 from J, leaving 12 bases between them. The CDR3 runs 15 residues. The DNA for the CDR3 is TGTGCCAGCAGTGGGATTCAGGGAATGAACACTGAAGCTTTCTTT. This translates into CASSGIQGMNTEAFF.

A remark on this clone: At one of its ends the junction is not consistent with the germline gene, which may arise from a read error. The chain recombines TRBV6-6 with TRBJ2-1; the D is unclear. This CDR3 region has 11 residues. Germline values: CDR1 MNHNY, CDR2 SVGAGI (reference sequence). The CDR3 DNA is TGTGCCAGCAGTTACGGGCAGGTTTGGATCTTC. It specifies CASSYGQVWIF.

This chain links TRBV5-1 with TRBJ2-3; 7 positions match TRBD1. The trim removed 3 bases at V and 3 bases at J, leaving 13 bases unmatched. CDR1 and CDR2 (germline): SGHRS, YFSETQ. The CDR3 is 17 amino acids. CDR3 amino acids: CASSSDPSGQLTDTQYF. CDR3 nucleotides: TGCGCCAGCAGCTCCGATCCCTCGGGACAGCTTACAGATACGCAGTATTTT.